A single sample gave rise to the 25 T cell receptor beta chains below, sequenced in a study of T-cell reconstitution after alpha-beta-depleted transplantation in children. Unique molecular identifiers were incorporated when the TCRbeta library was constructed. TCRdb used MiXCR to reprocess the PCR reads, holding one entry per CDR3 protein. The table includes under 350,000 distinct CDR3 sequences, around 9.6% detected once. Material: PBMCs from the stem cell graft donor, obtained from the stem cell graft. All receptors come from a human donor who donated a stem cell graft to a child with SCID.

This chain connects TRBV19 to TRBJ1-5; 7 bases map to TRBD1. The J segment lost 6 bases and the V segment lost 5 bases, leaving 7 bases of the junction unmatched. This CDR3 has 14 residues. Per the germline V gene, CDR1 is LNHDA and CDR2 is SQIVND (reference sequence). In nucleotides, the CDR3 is TGTGCCAGTAGTCGAATACAGGGGATTCAGCCCCAGCATTTT. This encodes CASSRIQGIQPQHF.

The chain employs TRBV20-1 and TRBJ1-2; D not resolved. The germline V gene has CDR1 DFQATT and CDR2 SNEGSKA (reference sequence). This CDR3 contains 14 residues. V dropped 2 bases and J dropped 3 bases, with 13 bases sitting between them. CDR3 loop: CSARTGEEDYGYTF. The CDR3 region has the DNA TGCAGTGCTAGAACCGGGGAGGAAGACTATGGCTACACCTTC.

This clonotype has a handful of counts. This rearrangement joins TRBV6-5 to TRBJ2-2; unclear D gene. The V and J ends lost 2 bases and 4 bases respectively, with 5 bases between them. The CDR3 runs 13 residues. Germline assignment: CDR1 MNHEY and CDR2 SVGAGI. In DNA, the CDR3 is TGTGCCAGCAGTTACGGGCTCACCGGGGAGCTGTTTTTT. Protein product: CASSYGLTGELFF.

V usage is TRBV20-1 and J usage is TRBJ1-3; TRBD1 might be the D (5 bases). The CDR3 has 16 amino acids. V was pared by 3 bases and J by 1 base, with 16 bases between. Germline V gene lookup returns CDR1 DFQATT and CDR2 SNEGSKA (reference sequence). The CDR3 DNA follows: TGCAGTGCTAGGATAGGGGCGCAGGCATCTGGAAACACCATATATTTT. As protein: CSARIGAQASGNTIYF.

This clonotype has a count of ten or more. The CDR3 reads CASIDRLEAFF. The CDR3, as DNA: TGTGCCAGCATCGACAGACTTGAAGCTTTCTTT. The J gene is TRBJ1-1, the V gene TRBV2; D is possibly TRBD1 (5 bases). The CDR3 totals 11 residues. Germline assignment: CDR1 SNHLY and CDR2 FYNNEI. The germline V and J ends were trimmed by 7 bases and 7 bases, with 10 bases remaining between them.

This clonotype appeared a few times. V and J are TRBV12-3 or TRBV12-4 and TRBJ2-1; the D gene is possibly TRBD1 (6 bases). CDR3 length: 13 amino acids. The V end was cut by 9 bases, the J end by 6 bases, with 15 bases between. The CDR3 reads CASETGVGNEQFF. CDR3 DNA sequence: TGTGCCAGTGAGACAGGTGTAGGCAATGAGCAGTTCTTC.

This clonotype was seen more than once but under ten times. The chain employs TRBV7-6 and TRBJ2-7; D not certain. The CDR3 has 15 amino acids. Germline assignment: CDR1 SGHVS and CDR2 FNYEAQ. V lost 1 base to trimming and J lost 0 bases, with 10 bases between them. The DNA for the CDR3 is TGTGCCAGCAGCTTAGGGCTAGGGCTCTCCTACGAGCAGTACTTC. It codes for CASSLGLGLSYEQYF.

The CDR3 DNA follows: TGTGCCAGCAGGGTAGGGTGGCCAGGGGGCGAAAAACTGTTTTTT. Translated: CASRVGWPGGEKLFF. The V gene is TRBV12-3 or TRBV12-4, the J gene TRBJ1-4; 8 bases map to TRBD1. Trimming cost V 6 bases and J 8 bases; bases outside gene matches: 11. CDR3 length: 15 residues.

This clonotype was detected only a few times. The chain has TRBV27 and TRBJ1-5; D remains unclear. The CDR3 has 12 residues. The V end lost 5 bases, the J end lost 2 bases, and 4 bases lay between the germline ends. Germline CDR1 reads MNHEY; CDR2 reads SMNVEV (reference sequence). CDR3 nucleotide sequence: TGTGCCAGCAGTAACGGCAATCAGCCCCAGCATTTT. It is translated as CASSNGNQPQHF.

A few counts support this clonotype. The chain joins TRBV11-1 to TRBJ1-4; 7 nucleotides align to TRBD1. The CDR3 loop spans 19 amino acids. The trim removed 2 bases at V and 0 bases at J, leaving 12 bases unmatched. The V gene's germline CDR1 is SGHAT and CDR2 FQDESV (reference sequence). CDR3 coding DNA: TGTGCCAGCAGCTTATCTGGGACAGCCTTTCTCTCAACTAATGAAAAACTGTTTTTT. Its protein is CASSLSGTAFLSTNEKLFF. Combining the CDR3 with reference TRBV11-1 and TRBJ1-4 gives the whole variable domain EAEVAQSPRYKITEKSQAVAFWCDPISGHATLYWYRQILGQGPELLVQFQDESVVDDSQLPKDRFSAERLKGVDSTLKIQPAELGDSAMYLCASSLSGTAFLSTNEKLFFGSGTQLSVL.

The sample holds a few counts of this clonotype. CDR3 DNA sequence: TGTGCCAGCAGTGAAAGGGTATGGGCAGGGGGCACTGAAGCTTTCTTT. Its translation is CASSERVWAGGTEAFF. The chain has TRBV6-1 and TRBJ1-1; 7 bases line up with TRBD1. This CDR3 contains 16 residues. V dropped 2 bases and J dropped 4; count of bases not matched to a gene: 10. The germline CDR1 and CDR2 sequences are MNHNS and SASEGT.

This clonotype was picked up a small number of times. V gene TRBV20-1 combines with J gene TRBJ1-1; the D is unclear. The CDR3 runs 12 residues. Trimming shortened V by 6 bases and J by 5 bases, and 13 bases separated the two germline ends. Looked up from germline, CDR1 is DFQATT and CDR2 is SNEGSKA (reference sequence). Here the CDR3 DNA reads TGCAGTGCGATCCCCCGAGAGACTGAAGCTTTCTTT. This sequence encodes CSAIPRETEAFF.

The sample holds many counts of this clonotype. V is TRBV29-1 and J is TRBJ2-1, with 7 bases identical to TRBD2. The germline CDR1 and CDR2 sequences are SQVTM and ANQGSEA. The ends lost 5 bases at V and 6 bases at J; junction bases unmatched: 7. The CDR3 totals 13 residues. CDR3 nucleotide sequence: TGCAGCGTTAGGAGCGGGGAAGGCAATGAGCAGTTCTTC. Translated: CSVRSGEGNEQFF.

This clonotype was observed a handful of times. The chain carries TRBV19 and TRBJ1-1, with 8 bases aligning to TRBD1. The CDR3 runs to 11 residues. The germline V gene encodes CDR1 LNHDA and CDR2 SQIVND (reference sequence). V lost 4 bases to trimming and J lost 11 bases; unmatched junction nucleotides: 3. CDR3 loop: CASSKTGEAFF. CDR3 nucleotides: TGTGCCAGTAGTAAGACAGGGGAGGCTTTCTTT.

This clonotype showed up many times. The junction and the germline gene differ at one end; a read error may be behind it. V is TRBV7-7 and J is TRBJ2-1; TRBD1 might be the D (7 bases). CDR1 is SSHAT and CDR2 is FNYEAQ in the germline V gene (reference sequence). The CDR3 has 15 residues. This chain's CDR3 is CASSLGRQGGNEQFF. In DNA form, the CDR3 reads TGTGCTAGCAGCTTAGGGCGGCAGGGGGGCAATGAGCAGTTCTTC.

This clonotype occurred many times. CDR3 in DNA: TGTGCCAGCAGCCCCCAGGTAGGGGATGAGCAGTTCTTC. Protein sequence: CASSPQVGDEQFF. The rearrangement uses TRBV7-2 and TRBJ2-1, with a weak D call TRBD1 (5 bases). The CDR3 is made up of 13 amino acids. Germline CDR1 and CDR2: SGHTA and FQGNSA. V was cut by 5 bases and J by 8 bases, with 13 bases left in between. The full variable domain, with the rest looked up from reference TRBV7-2 and TRBJ2-1, is GAGVSQSPSNKVTEKGKDVELRCDPISGHTALYWYRQSLGQGLEFLIYFQGNSAPDKSGLPSDRFSAERTGGSVSTLTIQRTQQEDSAVYLCASSPQVGDEQFFGPGTRLTVL.

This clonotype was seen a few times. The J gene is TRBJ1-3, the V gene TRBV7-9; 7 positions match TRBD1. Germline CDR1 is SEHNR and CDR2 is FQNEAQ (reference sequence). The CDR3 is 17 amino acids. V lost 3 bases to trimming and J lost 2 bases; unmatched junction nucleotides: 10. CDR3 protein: CASSLQGQTIAGNTIYF. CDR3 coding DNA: TGTGCCAGCAGCTTGCAGGGACAGACGATTGCTGGAAACACCATATATTTT.

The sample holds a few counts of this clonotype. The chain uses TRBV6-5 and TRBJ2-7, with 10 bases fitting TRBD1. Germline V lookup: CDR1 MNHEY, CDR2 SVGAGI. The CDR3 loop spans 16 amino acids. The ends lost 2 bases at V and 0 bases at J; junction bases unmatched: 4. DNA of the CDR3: TGTGCCAGCAGTTACAGGGGACAGGGGATCTCCTACGAGCAGTACTTC. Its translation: CASSYRGQGISYEQYF.

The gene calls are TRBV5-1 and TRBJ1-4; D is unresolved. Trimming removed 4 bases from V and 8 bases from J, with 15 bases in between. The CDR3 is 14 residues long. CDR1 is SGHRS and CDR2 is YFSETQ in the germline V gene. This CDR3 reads CASSDPGMGEKLFF. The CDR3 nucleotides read TGCGCCAGCAGCGATCCCGGAATGGGGGAAAAACTGTTTTTT.

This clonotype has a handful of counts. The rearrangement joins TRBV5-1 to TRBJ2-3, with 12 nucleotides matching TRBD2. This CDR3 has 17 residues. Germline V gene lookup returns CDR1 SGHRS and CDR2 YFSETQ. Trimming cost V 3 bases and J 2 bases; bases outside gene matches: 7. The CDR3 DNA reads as TGCGCCAGCAGCTCTAGACTAGCGGGGGTGAACACAGATACGCAGTATTTT. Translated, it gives CASSSRLAGVNTDTQYF.

CDR3 region: CASSIGLSGANVLTF. The CDR3 region has the DNA TGTGCCAGTAGTATCGGCCTCTCTGGGGCCAACGTCCTGACTTTC. V and J are TRBV19 and TRBJ2-6; the D is unclear. Germline V gene lookup returns CDR1 LNHDA and CDR2 SQIVND (reference sequence). The ends were cut back, 3 bases at V and 0 bases at J, with 6 bases in the middle. The CDR3 sequence is 15 residues long.

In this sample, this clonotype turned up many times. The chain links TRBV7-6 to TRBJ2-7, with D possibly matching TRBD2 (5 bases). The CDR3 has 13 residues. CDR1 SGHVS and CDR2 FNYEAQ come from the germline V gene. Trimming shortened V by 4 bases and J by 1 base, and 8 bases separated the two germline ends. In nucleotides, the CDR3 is TGTGCCAGCAGCTCCCGGGAATCCTACGAGCAGTACTTC. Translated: CASSSRESYEQYF. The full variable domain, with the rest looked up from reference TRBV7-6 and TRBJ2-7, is GAGVSQSPRYKVTKRGQDVALRCDPISGHVSLYWYRQALGQGPEFLTYFNYEAQQDKSGLPNDRFSAERPEGSISTLTIQRTEQRDSAMYRCASSSRESYEQYFGPGTRLTVT.

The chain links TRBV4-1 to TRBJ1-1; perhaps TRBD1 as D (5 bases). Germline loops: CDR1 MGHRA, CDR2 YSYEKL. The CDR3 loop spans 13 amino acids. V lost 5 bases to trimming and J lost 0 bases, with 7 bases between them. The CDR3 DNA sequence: TGCGCCAGCAGCAAACAGGTGAACACTGAAGCTTTCTTT. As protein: CASSKQVNTEAFF.

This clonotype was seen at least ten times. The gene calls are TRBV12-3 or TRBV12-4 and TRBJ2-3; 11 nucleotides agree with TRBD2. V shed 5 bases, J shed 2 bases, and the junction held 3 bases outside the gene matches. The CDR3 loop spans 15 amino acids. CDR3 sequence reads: CASSISGGATDTQYF. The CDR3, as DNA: TGTGCCAGCAGTATTAGCGGGGGGGCCACAGATACGCAGTATTTT.

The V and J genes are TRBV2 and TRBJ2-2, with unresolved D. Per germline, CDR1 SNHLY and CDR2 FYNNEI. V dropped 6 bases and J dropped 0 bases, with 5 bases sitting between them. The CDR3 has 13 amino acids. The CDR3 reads CASRETNTGELFF. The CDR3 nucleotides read TGTGCCAGCAGGGAGACGAACACCGGGGAGCTGTTTTTT.